Each of the 30 T cell receptor beta chains below was sequenced from the same sample in a study of tumor and adjacent non-tumor tissue in lung cancer. Three rounds of nested PCR, following a modified ARM-PCR protocol, produced the TCRbeta library. TCRdb reprocessed the multiplex PCR reads with MiXCR, giving one entry per CDR3 protein. The sample includes almost 75,000 distinct CDR3 sequences, roughly 70% of them seen just once. RNA was extracted from bulk tissue without any cell sorting. More than 3 cm separated this lung sample from the edge of the tumor. The specimen was distant non-tumor lung tissue. The receptors derive from a woman aged 50 to 60 with non-small cell lung cancer.

The genes are TRBV2 and TRBJ2-7, with D possibly being TRBD2 (5 bases). Trimming took 2 bases from V and 5 from J, leaving 7 bases between them. Germline assignment: CDR1 SNHLY and CDR2 FYNNEI. This CDR3 has 12 amino acids. The CDR3 DNA reads TGTGCCAGCAGTGAATTGGAGGACGAGCAGTACTTC. It encodes CASSELEDEQYF.

A word on this clonotype: One end of the junction does not line up with germline, which may come from a read error. This chain connects TRBV6-2 or TRBV6-3 to TRBJ2-3, with D possibly called TRBD1 or TRBD2 (5 bases each). Per germline, CDR1 MNHEY and CDR2 SVGEGT. CDR3 size: 19 residues. The CDR3 loop is CASSQGLGPKFSLTYTEYF. Here the CDR3 DNA reads TGTGCCAGCAGTCAAGGATTGGGACCAAAATTTTCCCTCACATATACGGAGTATTTT.

The rearrangement uses TRBV5-1 and TRBJ1-2; D perhaps matches TRBD1 (5 bases). The germline V and J ends were trimmed by 5 bases and 8 bases, with 16 bases remaining between them. The CDR3 contains 13 residues. Per the germline V gene, CDR1 is SGHRS and CDR2 is YFSETQ. Written as DNA, the CDR3 is TGCGCCAGCAGTTCGGACAAAGGACGGGGCTACACCTTC. It yields the protein CASSSDKGRGYTF.

This clonotype has only one observation. The conserved final phenylalanine or tryptophan is absent from the CDR3, which likely points to a read error. It is unclear where the CDR3 begins or ends on the DNA, so no DNA is shown, and the CDR3 is as TCRdb lists it. The chain recombines TRBV12-3 or TRBV12-4 with TRBJ2-7; the table's D call, TRBD1, was not checked against the DNA. The CDR3 is 11 amino acids long, termini counted. CDR3 region: CAVSRGYEHYI.

As concerns this clonotype: The junction shows a germline mismatch at one end, possibly a read error. V is TRBV5-1 and J is TRBJ2-2, with D perhaps TRBD2 (5 bases). Germline V lookup: CDR1 SGHRS, CDR2 YFSETQ. The CDR3 length is 14 residues. For the CDR3, the DNA is TGCTCCAGCAGCTTAACAGTTAACACCGGGGAGCTATTTTTT. Protein: CSSSLTVNTGELFF.

This clonotype was picked up one time. The chain carries TRBV7-9 and TRBJ2-2; 9 bases are shared with TRBD1. There are 15 residues in the CDR3. V lost 7 bases to trimming and J lost 14 bases; unmatched junction nucleotides: 17. Per germline, CDR1 SEHNR and CDR2 FQNEAQ (reference sequence). The DNA of the CDR3 is TGTGCCAGCAACTTTACAGGGGGCAGGTCCGGGGGACTGTTTTTT. Protein sequence: CASNFTGGRSGGLFF.

This rearrangement joins TRBV11-2 to TRBJ2-2, with no clear D. V gave up 5 bases and J gave up 4 bases, with 20 bases separating them. The CDR3 is 17 residues long. CDR1 is SGHAT, CDR2 FQNNGV, per germline. The CDR3 region has the DNA TGTGCCAGCAGCCTTGGGTGTAGCAGAGTTTCCACCGGGGAGCTGTTTTTT. Amino acids: CASSLGCSRVSTGELFF.

Notes on this clonotype: One junction end does not reproduce the germline sequence, and a read error may be involved. The rearrangement links TRBV24-1 to TRBJ2-2; no definite D call. The CDR3 has 13 amino acids. Looked up from germline, CDR1 is KGHDR and CDR2 is SFDVKD. The CDR3 DNA sequence: TGTGCCACCAGTGTTTTGACCATCGGGGAGCTGTTTTTT. Translated, it gives CATSVLTIGELFF.

Regarding this clonotype: A much larger clone lies one base from this, so it may be a read error. The CDR3: CASRNYEQYF. The CDR3 DNA is TGTGCCAGCAGAAACTACGAGCAGTACTTC. This chain links TRBV6-1 with TRBJ2-7; D is uncertain. Germline assignment: CDR1 MNHNS and CDR2 SASEGT. V was clipped by 6 bases and J by 3 bases, with 3 bases between them. The CDR3 is made up of 10 amino acids.

About this clonotype: This may stem from a read error, because a much larger clone lies one nucleotide away. This chain connects TRBV4-1 to TRBJ1-2, with D possibly matching TRBD1 (6 bases). Germline CDR1 is MGHRA and CDR2 is YSYEKL. The CDR3 spans 17 residues. CDR3 DNA: TGCGCCAGCAGCCAAGTCTCACAGGGAAAGTTCAACTATGACTACACCTTC. This translates into CASSQVSQGKFNYDYTF.

With respect to this clonotype: The junction shows a germline mismatch at one end, possibly a read error. CDR3 nucleotides: TGCAATGCTACTCCCCCGGACCATCCGGATGAGCAGTTCTTC. Its translation is CNATPPDHPDEQFF. V is TRBV20-1 and J is TRBJ2-1; D ambiguous. The CDR3 extends over 14 amino acids. From germline, CDR1 is DFQATT and CDR2 SNEGSKA (reference sequence).

The sample holds a few counts of this clonotype. One end of the junction is discordant with germline, which a read error may explain. The chain is built from TRBV11-1 and TRBJ2-1; weak D call: TRBD2 (6 bases). The CDR3 totals 15 residues. Germline CDR1 reads SGHAT; CDR2 reads FQDESV (reference sequence). In nucleotides, the CDR3 is TGTGCCAGGAGCTTAGGGACTCCCGGATTTAATGAGCAGTTCTTC. This sequence encodes CARSLGTPGFNEQFF.

This clonotype was picked up a small number of times. Given a much more abundant clone one base away, this may be a read error. V usage is TRBV11-2 and J usage is TRBJ2-1; a possible D gene is TRBD2 (6 bases). The CDR3 length is 13 residues. Germline CDR1 reads SGHAT; CDR2 reads FQNNGV. CDR3 DNA sequence: TGTGCCAGCAGCCCGGGAGCTCTCAATGGGCAGTTCTTC. It translates to CASSPGALNGQFF.

The chain combines TRBV28 with TRBJ2-7; 8 nucleotides agree with TRBD2. This CDR3 is 14 amino acids long. The V gene's germline CDR1 is MDHEN and CDR2 SYDVKM. V was pared by 7 bases and J by 1 base, with 6 bases of the junction left unmatched. CDR3 residues: CASILGGRSYEQYF. In DNA form, the CDR3 reads TGTGCCAGCATCCTTGGCGGGAGGTCCTACGAGCAGTACTTC.

The gene calls are TRBV28 and TRBJ2-1, with 14 bases fitting TRBD2. Germline CDR1 is MDHEN and CDR2 is SYDVKM. This CDR3 has 17 amino acids. J gave up 8 bases and V 2 bases, and 8 bases lay outside the gene matches. CDR3 loop: CASSLIGGLAGGDEQFF. The CDR3 DNA follows: TGTGCCAGCAGTTTAATCGGCGGACTAGCGGGAGGCGATGAGCAGTTCTTC.

A word on this clonotype: With a much larger clone just one base away, this may be a read error. The CDR3 DNA sequence: TGTGCCAGCAGGGAACAGGGGTATAATTCAGCCCTCCACTTT. It codes for CASREQGYNSALHF. The chain uses TRBV12-3 or TRBV12-4 and TRBJ1-6; 7 positions agree with TRBD1. CDR3 size: 14 residues.

There are many counts of this clonotype. The V call is TRBV20-1, the J call TRBJ1-5, with 9 bases aligning to TRBD1. The germline V gene has CDR1 DFQATT and CDR2 SNEGSKA (reference sequence). V was pared by 5 bases and J by 1 base, with 3 bases of the junction left unmatched. The CDR3 runs to 14 residues. The CDR3 spells CSARTGVSNQPQHF. The CDR3 DNA reads TGCAGTGCTCGGACAGGGGTAAGCAATCAGCCCCAGCATTTT.

This clonotype was found once. The gene calls are TRBV19 and TRBJ2-1, with 11 bases aligning to TRBD2. After removal of 7 bases from V and 3 bases from J, the junction contained 8 bases not matched to a gene. Germline V CDR1 and CDR2: LNHDA, SQIVND (reference sequence). The CDR3 consists of 16 residues. CDR3 sequence reads: CASNTAGTSGYNEQFF. The CDR3, as DNA: TGTGCCAGTAATACCGCCGGGACTAGCGGCTACAATGAGCAGTTCTTC.

The V call is TRBV12-3 or TRBV12-4, the J call TRBJ2-7; D uncertain. This CDR3 region has 14 residues. Between the trimmed V and J ends, which lost 1 base and 3 bases, there was a span of 10 bases. The CDR3 region is CASSLESLVYEQYF. The CDR3 nucleotides are TGTGCCAGCAGTTTAGAGTCTCTGGTCTACGAGCAGTACTTC.

Only a few counts were recorded for this clonotype. This chain connects TRBV18 to TRBJ2-3; 10 bases are shared with TRBD2. The CDR3 sequence is 14 residues long. CDR1 is KGHSH and CDR2 is LQKENI in the germline V gene. The J segment lost 9 bases and the V segment lost 3 bases, leaving 6 bases of the junction unmatched. The CDR3 protein is CASSPGLAGETQYF. In DNA, the CDR3 is TGTGCCAGCTCACCGGGGCTAGCGGGAGAGACGCAGTATTTT. The full variable domain, rest sourced from reference TRBV18 and TRBJ2-3, is NAGVMQNPRHLVRRRGQEARLRCSPMKGHSHVYWYRQLPEEGLKFMVYLQKENIIDESGMPKERFSAEFPKEGPSILRIQQVVRGDSAAYFCASSPGLAGETQYFGPGTRLTVL.

As regards this clonotype: No conserved phenylalanine or tryptophan ends this CDR3, so it is likely a read error. Here the CDR3 DNA reads TGTGCCAGCAGCTCGGGGACAGGCCGGACCTACAAGCAGTTCTTA. This codes for CASSSGTGRTYKQFL. The chain couples TRBV11-2 to TRBJ2-7; 8 bases align to TRBD1. The DNA end is a closer match to TRBJ2-1, so the J assignment may be wrong. The CDR3 is made up of 15 amino acids. Germline assignment: CDR1 SGHAT and CDR2 FQNNGV.

In regard to this clonotype: At one end, the junction sequence differs from germline, possibly due to a read error. The V gene is TRBV14, the J gene TRBJ1-5, with D unresolved. The CDR3 sequence is 13 residues long. In germline, CDR1 is SGHDN, CDR2 FVKESK. The CDR3 sequence: CASSQGEHQPQHF. The CDR3, as DNA: TGTGCTAGCAGCCAAGGAGAACATCAGCCCCAGCATTTT.

This sequence joins TRBV4-1 and TRBJ2-3; the match to TRBD1 covers 7 bases. CDR1 and CDR2 (germline): MGHRA, YSYEKL. The CDR3 runs 14 residues. V shed 5 bases and J 7 bases; nucleotides not matched to a gene: 9. CDR3 sequence reads: CASSDGTAKYTQYF. The CDR3 DNA follows: TGCGCCAGCAGCGACGGGACAGCCAAATATACGCAGTATTTT.

Comments on this clonotype: The conserved phenylalanine or tryptophan is not found at the CDR3 terminus, so this likely reflects a read error. The chain carries TRBV11-2 and TRBJ2-2, with D perhaps given as TRBD1 or TRBD2 (5 bases each). Germline values: CDR1 SGHAT, CDR2 FQNNGV. The CDR3 extends over 17 amino acids. The CDR3 DNA is TGTGCCAGTAGCTTTGGGGGTAGCAGAATTTCCACAGGAGAGCTGTTTTAT. Amino acid sequence: CASSFGGSRISTGELFY.

Worth noting for this clonotype: A read error may be the cause here, since a much bigger clone is one base away. The chain links TRBV6-1 to TRBJ1-5; 7 positions match TRBD1. The V and J ends lost 10 bases and 7 bases, in that order; junction bases with no gene match: 19. Germline-derived CDR1 and CDR2 are MNHNS and SASEGT. This CDR3 is 16 amino acids long. The CDR3: CATVSLPTGSDQPQHF. The CDR3 bases are TGTGCCACCGTTTCGCTACCGACAGGGAGTGACCAGCCCCAGCATTTT.

The rearrangement uses TRBV28 and TRBJ1-1; 9 bases align to TRBD1. V lost 4 bases, J lost 10 bases, and 10 bases stayed unmatched. CDR1 is MDHEN, CDR2 SYDVKM, per germline. This CDR3 is built from 14 residues. The CDR3 is CASSSPGQGYRAFF. CDR3 in DNA: TGTGCCAGCAGTTCCCCCGGACAGGGGTACCGAGCTTTCTTT.

In the case of this clonotype: Its ends do not fully match the called genes, so a read error is possible. The genes are TRBV6-5 and TRBJ2-7, with D perhaps TRBD1 or TRBD2 (5 bases each). This CDR3 region has 15 residues. Germline V gene data show CDR1 as MNHEY and CDR2 as SVGAGI. The CDR3 region has the DNA TGTGCCAGCAGTTATAGGAAGGGACCCTCCCACGAGCAGTATTTC. This translates into CASSYRKGPSHEQYF.

Worth noting for this clonotype: At one boundary the junction diverges from the germline segment, which might be a read error. The chain combines TRBV11-2 with TRBJ2-1, with a possible D match to TRBD2 (6 bases). CDR3 length: 14 amino acids. The germline gives CDR1 SGHAT, CDR2 FQNNGV. CDR3 sequence reads: CASSLTLLSGELFF. CDR3 in DNA: TGTGCCAGCAGCCTAACACTCTTGTCGGGAGAGCTGTTCTTC.

This clonotype was counted ten times or more. The gene calls are TRBV20-1 and TRBJ2-3; the match to TRBD2 covers 13 bases. Germline V lookup: CDR1 DFQATT, CDR2 SNEGSKA (reference sequence). The CDR3 totals 15 residues. Trimming took 2 bases from V and 5 from J; bases not matched to a gene: 4. CDR3 nucleotide sequence: TGCAGTGCTAGAAAGACTAGCGGGAGGAAAGATACGCAGTATTTT. It codes for CSARKTSGRKDTQYF.

Concerning this clonotype: One base away lies a much larger clone, so this may be a sequencing read error. The V and J genes are TRBV6-1 and TRBJ1-5; D not certain. Looked up from germline, CDR1 is MNHNS and CDR2 is SASEGT. CDR3 size: 14 residues. CDR3 coding DNA: TGTGCCGGCAGGTCGGCGCGGATAATCGGGCCCCAGCATTTT. This codes for CAGRSARIIGPQHF.